A single sample gave rise to the 27 T cell receptor beta chains below, sequenced in a study of blood T cells in healthy people across ages (dated by TCRdb to the mid-2010s). Library creation used 5' RACE. The instrument was an Illumina HiSeq 2500. A second roughly 6 to 12 cycle PCR used a sample-barcoded 5' primer and a J-beta primer mix. TCRdb reprocessed the public reads (quality trimming at Q25 with fastp, clone calling with MiXCR) and kept in-frame beta chains. Entries that share a CDR3 protein sequence are merged under the most common genes and DNA. The sample has around 750,000 distinct CDR3 sequences on record, approximately 55% of them singletons. The top ten constitute around 41% of the sample. The material sequenced was blood. Receptor source: an elderly man in good health.

This clonotype was detected only a few times. The rearrangement links TRBV13 to TRBJ2-7, with D perhaps matching TRBD2 (5 bases). Germline loops: CDR1 PRHDT, CDR2 FYEKMQ (reference sequence). CDR3 length equals 18 residues. V was shortened by 1 base and J by 6 bases, with 25 bases between the two germline ends. The DNA for the CDR3 is TGTGCCAGCAGCTTAGCGCCGGGAAAAGGGCCGGTTTCTCTCGAGCAGTACTTC. This translates into CASSLAPGKGPVSLEQYF. The full variable domain, completed using reference TRBV13 and TRBJ2-7, is AAGVIQSPRHLIKEKRETATLKCYPIPRHDTVYWYQQGPGQDPQFLISFYEKMQSDKGSIPDRFSAQQFSDYHSELNMSSLELGDSALYFCASSLAPGKGPVSLEQYFGPGTRLTVT.

The genes are TRBV6-2 or TRBV6-3 and TRBJ2-1, with D possibly being TRBD1 or TRBD2 (6 bases each). Germline CDR1 reads MNHEY; CDR2 reads SVGEGT. The CDR3 is made up of 13 amino acids. Trimming took off 6 bases at V and 10 bases at J, with 16 bases between the two ends. The CDR3 nucleotides are TGTGCCAGCAGCTCCCACAGGGCGGGGGAGCAGTTCTTC. Translating gives CASSSHRAGEQFF.

This clonotype has more than one count but fewer than ten. This chain joins TRBV11-2 and TRBJ2-7; TRBD1 agrees at 10 bases. Germline CDR1 reads SGHAT; CDR2 reads FQNNGV. Trimming took 6 bases from V and 0 from J; bases not matched to a gene: 11. This CDR3 region has 17 residues. The CDR3 bases are TGTGCCAGCAGAAGGGGACAGGGGCTAAGTAGCTCCTACGAGCAGTACTTC. It specifies CASRRGQGLSSSYEQYF.

The chain combines TRBV5-1 with TRBJ2-1, with D perhaps matching TRBD2 (5 bases). CDR3 size: 13 residues. With 4 bases removed from V and 5 bases from J, the gap between germline ends came to 10 bases. Germline V gene lookup returns CDR1 SGHRS and CDR2 YFSETQ. CDR3 region: CASSPAGNNEQFF. The CDR3 region has the DNA TGCGCCAGCAGCCCTGCCGGGAACAATGAGCAGTTCTTC.

The chain combines TRBV29-1 with TRBJ2-7; a possible D gene is TRBD2 (6 bases). There are 13 residues in the CDR3. V was trimmed by 5 bases and J by 7 bases, leaving 18 bases between them. Germline assignment: CDR1 SQVTM and CDR2 ANQGSEA. CDR3 DNA sequence: TGCAGCGTTCCGGGAGAGACCTACAATGAGCAGTACTTC. Translation gives CSVPGETYNEQYF.

CDR3 region: CSVEGGGTTYEQYF. The CDR3 DNA follows: TGCAGCGTTGAGGGAGGCGGGACTACCTACGAGCAGTACTTC. V usage is TRBV29-1 and J usage is TRBJ2-7, with 7 positions matching TRBD2. The CDR3 extends over 14 amino acids. Germline V gene sequence: CDR1 SQVTM, CDR2 ANQGSEA. Trimming took 3 bases from V and 2 from J; bases not matched to a gene: 7.

The rearrangement joins TRBV18 to TRBJ2-4, with TRBD1 matching over 8 bases. The DNA end lines up better with TRBJ2-7; the J call may be wrong. The CDR3 is 16 residues long. Looked up from germline, CDR1 is KGHSH and CDR2 is LQKENI. CDR3 sequence: CASSPPSRGHTYEQYF. CDR3 nucleotide sequence: TGTGCCAGCTCACCTCCGAGCAGGGGGCATACCTACGAGCAGTACTTC.

This chain uses TRBV5-1 with TRBJ2-4; no reliable D call. The tail of the sequence fits TRBJ2-7 better, so the J call may be wrong. This CDR3 is 12 amino acids long. Germline loops: CDR1 SGHRS, CDR2 YFSETQ. The CDR3 here is CASSSGDPEQYF. The CDR3 region has the DNA TGCGCCAGCAGTTCTGGGGATCCCGAGCAGTACTTC.

This clonotype was seen only a few times. The J gene is TRBJ1-2, the V gene TRBV20-1; 8 positions agree with TRBD1. CDR1 is DFQATT and CDR2 is SNEGSKA in the germline V gene (reference sequence). V was pared by 6 bases and J by 5 bases, with 5 bases of the junction left unmatched. The CDR3 loop spans 12 amino acids. CDR3 sequence (DNA): TGCAGTGCGCCGGGACAGGTTTATGGCTACACCTTC. Protein: CSAPGQVYGYTF.

The rearrangement links TRBV27 to TRBJ2-2, with TRBD2 matching over 11 bases. Trimming cost V 6 bases and J 4 bases; bases outside gene matches: 7. The CDR3 has 16 residues. The germline CDR1 and CDR2 sequences are MNHEY and SMNVEV (reference sequence). For the CDR3, the DNA is TGTGCCAGCAGGTTAGCGGGAGGGCCTCCCACCGGGGAGCTGTTTTTT. This sequence encodes CASRLAGGPPTGELFF.

This clonotype appeared a few times. V usage is TRBV11-2 and J usage is TRBJ2-1, with TRBD2 matching 10 bases. Germline V gives CDR1 SGHAT, CDR2 FQNNGV. With 6 bases clipped from V and 6 bases from J, the junction kept 8 bases outside the gene matches. The CDR3 consists of 15 residues. The CDR3: CASRRPGLASNEQFF. The DNA for the CDR3 is TGTGCCAGCAGGCGACCGGGACTAGCGAGCAATGAGCAGTTCTTC.

This clonotype showed up just a few times. The chain links TRBV7-2 to TRBJ2-1; 14 bases line up with TRBD2. The length of the CDR3 is 17 residues. V dropped 4 bases and J dropped 2; count of bases not matched to a gene: 4. Germline CDR1 reads SGHTA; CDR2 reads FQGNSA. The CDR3 DNA reads TGTGCCAGCAGCTCGTCGGGACTAGCGGGAGCCTACAATGAGCAGTTCTTC. Amino acids: CASSSSGLAGAYNEQFF.

The chain recombines TRBV24-1 with TRBJ2-1; D may be TRBD1 or TRBD2 (5 bases each). There are 11 residues in the CDR3. V was pared by 9 bases and J by 10 bases, with 12 bases between. The germline CDR1 and CDR2 sequences are KGHDR and SFDVKD. The CDR3 here is CATGGPREQFF. Written as DNA, the CDR3 is TGTGCCACCGGGGGTCCCCGGGAGCAGTTCTTC.

The rearrangement links TRBV11-2 to TRBJ2-4; tentative D call: TRBD1 (5 bases). Germline assignment: CDR1 SGHAT and CDR2 FQNNGV. There are 15 residues in the CDR3. Trimming removed 3 bases at V and 0 bases at J, with 9 bases between. CDR3 nucleotides: TGTGCCAGCAGCTTCACCAGGGAAGCCAAAAACATTCAGTACTTC. This codes for CASSFTREAKNIQYF. The variable domain in full, with the rest retrieved from reference TRBV11-2 and TRBJ2-4, is EAGVAQSPRYKIIEKRQSVAFWCNPISGHATLYWYQQILGQGPKLLIQFQNNGVVDDSQLPKDRFSAERLKGVDSTLKIQPAKLEDSAVYLCASSFTREAKNIQYFGAGTRLSVL.

This clonotype has more than one count but fewer than ten. CDR3 bases: TGCAGTGCTAGAGATGTCCTAGCGGGAGGGTACAATGAGCAGTTCTTC. Translating it yields CSARDVLAGGYNEQFF. This chain uses TRBV20-1 with TRBJ2-1; 12 nucleotides align to TRBD2. Per germline, CDR1 DFQATT and CDR2 SNEGSKA (reference sequence). The V gene end was trimmed by 0 bases and the J gene end by 4 bases; junction bases not matched to a gene: 4. The CDR3 is 16 residues long.

This chain joins TRBV6-1 and TRBJ1-2, with D uncertain. The CDR3 loop spans 14 amino acids. Trimming took off 2 bases at V and 4 bases at J, with 11 bases between the two ends. Looked up from germline, CDR1 is MNHNS and CDR2 is SASEGT. The CDR3: CASSESASPYGYTF. CDR3 DNA sequence: TGTGCCAGCAGTGAATCGGCCAGCCCCTATGGCTACACCTTC.

This clonotype occurred a few times. The chain links TRBV7-6 to TRBJ2-7; possibly TRBD2 for D (6 bases). The V end lost 5 bases, the J end lost 3 bases, and 17 bases lay between the germline ends. The CDR3 has 15 amino acids. The germline V gene has CDR1 SGHVS and CDR2 FNYEAQ. As DNA, the CDR3 is TGTGCCAGCAGCGTGGCGCGGGGTGCCCTCTACGAGCAGTACTTC. Translating gives CASSVARGALYEQYF.

This clonotype occurred a few times. This chain uses TRBV7-3 with TRBJ1-2; 8 bases map to TRBD1. CDR1 is SGHTA, CDR2 FQGTGA, per germline. V trimming: 4 bases; J trimming: 0 bases; junction bases outside the gene matches: 7. The CDR3 is made up of 16 amino acids. This CDR3 reads CASSWTGPPTNYGYTF. CDR3 sequence (DNA): TGTGCCAGCAGCTGGACAGGGCCCCCGACTAACTATGGCTACACCTTC.

This clonotype was observed a handful of times. V gene TRBV4-1 combines with J gene TRBJ2-7; 10 bases match TRBD2. Unmatched junction bases numbered 4, after V lost 1 base and J lost 4 bases. Germline V CDR1 and CDR2: MGHRA, YSYEKL. The CDR3 is 15 residues long. For the CDR3, the DNA is TGCGCCAGCAGCCAAGTGGCGACTAGCGGGTACGAGCAGTACTTC. This translates into CASSQVATSGYEQYF.

This sequence joins TRBV7-2 and TRBJ2-5; 10 positions match TRBD2. The DNA matches TRBJ2-1 better at its end, which makes the J call doubtful. The CDR3 contains 15 residues. Germline CDR1 reads SGHTA; CDR2 reads FQGNSA. CDR3 region: CASSPSGSSQETQFF. The CDR3, as DNA: TGTGCCAGCAGCCCTAGCGGGAGTTCTCAAGAGACCCAGTTCTTC.

V is TRBV28 and J is TRBJ2-7; D is ambiguous. The DNA end is a closer match to TRBJ2-5, so the J assignment may be wrong. CDR3 length equals 14 residues. Germline assignment: CDR1 MDHEN and CDR2 SYDVKM. Here the CDR3 reads CASSFQSLSETQYF. DNA of the CDR3: TGTGCCAGCAGTTTCCAGAGCTTGTCAGAGACCCAGTACTTC.

The rearrangement links TRBV29-1 to TRBJ2-3; 13 bases are shared with TRBD2. V lost 6 bases, J lost 2 bases, and 2 bases stayed unmatched. The length of the CDR3 is 14 residues. Germline CDR1 SQVTM, CDR2 ANQGSEA. The CDR3, as DNA: TGCAGCGTAACTAGCGGGAGGGACACAGATACGCAGTATTTT. Translation gives CSVTSGRDTDTQYF.

The rearrangement joins TRBV6-1 to TRBJ1-6; 7 nucleotides align to TRBD1. Germline-derived CDR1 and CDR2 are MNHNS and SASEGT. The CDR3 contains 15 residues. The V segment lost 5 bases and the J segment 4 bases; nucleotides outside the gene matches: 5. CDR3 DNA sequence: TGTGCCAGCAGTCCGCCGGGACAGTATAATTCACCCCTCCACTTT. This encodes CASSPPGQYNSPLHF.

This clonotype appeared many times. The chain couples TRBV20-1 to TRBJ1-6; D is undetermined. Trimming shortened V by 0 bases and J by 0 bases, and 18 bases separated the two germline ends. Germline CDR1 and CDR2: DFQATT and SNEGSKA (reference sequence). The CDR3 is 19 residues long. CDR3 sequence (DNA): TGCAGTGCTAGAGATCACTCATTGACCTACCACTCCTATAATTCACCCCTCCACTTT. This encodes CSARDHSLTYHSYNSPLHF.

The V gene is TRBV20-1, the J gene TRBJ1-1; 7 positions agree with TRBD1. This CDR3 contains 11 residues. The V gene end was trimmed by 3 bases and the J gene end by 11 bases; junction bases not matched to a gene: 6. CDR1 is DFQATT and CDR2 is SNEGSKA in the germline V gene (reference sequence). The CDR3 DNA is TGCAGTGCTAGCTCGGGACAGAGGGCTTTCTTT. Protein: CSASSGQRAFF.

This chain links TRBV9 with TRBJ2-7, with D possibly being TRBD1 (6 bases). The germline V gene has CDR1 SGDLS and CDR2 YYNGEE. Deletions cut 9 bases from V and 3 bases from J, with 13 bases between. This CDR3 spans 12 amino acids. The CDR3 protein is CANGSTGYEQYF. The CDR3 DNA is TGTGCCAACGGGTCGACAGGCTACGAGCAGTACTTC.

V is TRBV5-1 and J is TRBJ2-1, with 12 bases identical to TRBD2. Trimming cost V 2 bases and J 7 bases; bases outside gene matches: 7. Germline V CDR1 and CDR2: SGHRS, YFSETQ. This CDR3 spans 16 amino acids. The CDR3 is CASSFKTSGRGNEQFF. Written as DNA, the CDR3 is TGCGCCAGCAGCTTCAAGACTAGCGGGAGAGGAAATGAGCAGTTCTTC. Complete variable domain (other parts from reference TRBV5-1 and TRBJ2-1): KAGVTQTPRYLIKTRGQQVTLSCSPISGHRSVSWYQQTPGQGLQFLFEYFSETQRNKGNFPGRFSGRQFSNSRSEMNVSTLELGDSALYLCASSFKTSGRGNEQFFGPGTRLTVL.